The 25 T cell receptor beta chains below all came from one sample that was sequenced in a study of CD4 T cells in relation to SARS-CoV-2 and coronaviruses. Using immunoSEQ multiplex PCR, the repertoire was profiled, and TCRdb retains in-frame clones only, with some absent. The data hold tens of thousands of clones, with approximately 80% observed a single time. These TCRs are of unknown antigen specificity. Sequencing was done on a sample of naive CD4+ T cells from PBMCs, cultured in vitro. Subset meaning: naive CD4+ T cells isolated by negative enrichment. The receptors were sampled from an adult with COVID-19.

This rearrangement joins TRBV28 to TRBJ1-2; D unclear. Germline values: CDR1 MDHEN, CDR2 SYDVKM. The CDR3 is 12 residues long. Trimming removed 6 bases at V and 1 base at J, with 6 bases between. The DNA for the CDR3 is TGTGCCAGCAGAGCGAATAACTATGGCTACACCTTC. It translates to CASRANNYGYTF.

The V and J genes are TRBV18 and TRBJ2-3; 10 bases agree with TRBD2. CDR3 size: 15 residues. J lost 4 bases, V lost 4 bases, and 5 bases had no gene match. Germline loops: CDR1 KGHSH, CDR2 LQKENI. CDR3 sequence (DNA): TGTGCCAGCTCACAAGGGCTAGCGGGAGCAGATACGCAGTATTTT. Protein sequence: CASSQGLAGADTQYF.

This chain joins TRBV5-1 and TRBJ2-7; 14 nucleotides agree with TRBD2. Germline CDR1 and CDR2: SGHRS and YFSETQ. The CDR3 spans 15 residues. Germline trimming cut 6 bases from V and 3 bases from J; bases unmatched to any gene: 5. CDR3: CASNTGTSGGYEQYF. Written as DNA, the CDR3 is TGCGCCAGCAACACGGGGACTAGCGGGGGCTACGAGCAGTACTTC.

The CDR3 region is CASSLGPAGAMETQYF. In nucleotides, the CDR3 is TGTGCCAGCAGCTTAGGTCCGGCAGGGGCTATGGAGACCCAGTACTTC. This sequence joins TRBV7-6 and TRBJ2-5; possible D gene TRBD1, 6 bases. CDR3 size: 16 residues. V lost 1 base to trimming and J lost 5 bases, with 17 bases between them. The V gene's germline CDR1 is SGHVS and CDR2 FNYEAQ.

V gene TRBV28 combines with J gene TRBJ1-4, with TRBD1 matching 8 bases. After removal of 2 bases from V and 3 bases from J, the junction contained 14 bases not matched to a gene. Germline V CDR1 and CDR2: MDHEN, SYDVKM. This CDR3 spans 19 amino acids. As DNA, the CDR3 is TGTGCCAGCAGTTTACGTAGTTGGGCAGGGGGCGCGTCTAATGAAAAACTGTTTTTT. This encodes CASSLRSWAGGASNEKLFF.

CDR3 in DNA: TGTGCCAGCGCCAGGACAGGTCCAGATACGCAGTATTTT. Its translation is CASARTGPDTQYF. V is TRBV6-5 and J is TRBJ2-3; 7 bases match TRBD1. CDR1 and CDR2 (germline): MNHEY, SVGAGI. After removal of 8 bases from V and 4 bases from J, the junction contained 6 bases not matched to a gene. This CDR3 has 13 amino acids.

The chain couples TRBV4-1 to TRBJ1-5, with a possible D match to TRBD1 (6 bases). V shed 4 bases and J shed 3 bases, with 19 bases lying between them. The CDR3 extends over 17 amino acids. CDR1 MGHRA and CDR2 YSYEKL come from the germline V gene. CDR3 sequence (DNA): TGCGCCAGCAGCCCGGTGGTGGGGGCCAAAAACAATCAGCCCCAGCATTTT. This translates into CASSPVVGAKNNQPQHF.

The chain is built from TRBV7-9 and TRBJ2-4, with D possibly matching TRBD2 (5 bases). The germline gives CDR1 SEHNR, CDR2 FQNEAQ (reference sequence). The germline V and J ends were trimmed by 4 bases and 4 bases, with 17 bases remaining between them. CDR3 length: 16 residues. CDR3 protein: CASSSDDGGEKNIQYF. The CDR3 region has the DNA TGTGCCAGCAGCTCAGACGATGGAGGCGAGAAAAACATTCAGTACTTC.

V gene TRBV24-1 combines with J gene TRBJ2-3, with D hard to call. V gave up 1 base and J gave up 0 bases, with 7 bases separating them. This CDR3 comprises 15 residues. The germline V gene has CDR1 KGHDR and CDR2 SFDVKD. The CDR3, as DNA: TGTGCCACCAGTGATTTACGACGGAGCACAGATACGCAGTATTTT. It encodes CATSDLRRSTDTQYF.

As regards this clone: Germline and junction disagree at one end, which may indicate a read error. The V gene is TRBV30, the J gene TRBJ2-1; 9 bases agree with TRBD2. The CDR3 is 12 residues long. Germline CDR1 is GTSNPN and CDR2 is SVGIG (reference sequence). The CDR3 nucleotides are TGTGCCTGGATTCGCTTAGCGGGAGTCGGCCTCTTC. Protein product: CAWIRLAGVGLF.

The CDR3 sequence is CASSRGVGNEQFF. The CDR3 DNA follows: TGTGCCAGCAGCCGGGGCGTCGGCAATGAGCAGTTCTTC. The rearrangement links TRBV12-3 or TRBV12-4 to TRBJ2-1, with D possibly being TRBD1 or TRBD2 (5 bases each). V lost 6 bases to trimming and J lost 6 bases, with 12 bases between them. The CDR3 spans 13 residues.

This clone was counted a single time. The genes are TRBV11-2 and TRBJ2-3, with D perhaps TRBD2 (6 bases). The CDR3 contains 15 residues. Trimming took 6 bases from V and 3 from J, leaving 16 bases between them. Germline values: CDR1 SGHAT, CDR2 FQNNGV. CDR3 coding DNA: TGTGCCAGCAGTCGTGGAGGGGCGTGGACAGATACGCAGTATTTT. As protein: CASSRGGAWTDTQYF.

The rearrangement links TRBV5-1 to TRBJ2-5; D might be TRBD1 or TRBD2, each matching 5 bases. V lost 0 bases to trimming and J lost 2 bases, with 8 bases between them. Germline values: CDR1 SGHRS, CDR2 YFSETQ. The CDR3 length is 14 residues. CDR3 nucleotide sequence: TGCGCCAGCAGCTTGGCTTGGGGGCAAGAGACCCAGTACTTC. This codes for CASSLAWGQETQYF.

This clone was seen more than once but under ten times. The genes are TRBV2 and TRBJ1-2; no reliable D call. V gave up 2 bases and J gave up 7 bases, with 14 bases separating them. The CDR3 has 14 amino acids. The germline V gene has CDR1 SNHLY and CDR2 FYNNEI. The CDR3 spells CASSEMRERGGYTF. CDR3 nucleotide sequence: TGTGCCAGCAGTGAAATGAGGGAAAGAGGTGGCTACACCTTC.

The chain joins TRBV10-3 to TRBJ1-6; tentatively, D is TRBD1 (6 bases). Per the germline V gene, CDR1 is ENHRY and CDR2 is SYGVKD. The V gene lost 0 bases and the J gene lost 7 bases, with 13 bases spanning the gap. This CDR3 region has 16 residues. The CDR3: CAISESRTEANSPLHF. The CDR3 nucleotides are TGTGCCATCAGTGAGTCAAGGACAGAGGCAAATTCACCCCTCCACTTT.

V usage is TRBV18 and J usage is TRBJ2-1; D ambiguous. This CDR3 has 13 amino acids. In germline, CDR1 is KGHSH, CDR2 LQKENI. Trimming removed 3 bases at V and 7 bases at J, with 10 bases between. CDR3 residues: CASSPKLANEQFF. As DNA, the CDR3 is TGTGCCAGCTCACCCAAGTTGGCTAATGAGCAGTTCTTC.

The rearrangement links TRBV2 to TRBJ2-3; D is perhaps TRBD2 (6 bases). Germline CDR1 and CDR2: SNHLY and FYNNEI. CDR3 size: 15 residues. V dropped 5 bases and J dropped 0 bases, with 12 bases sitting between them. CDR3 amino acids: CASSRERASTDTQYF. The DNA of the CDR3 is TGTGCCAGCAGTCGGGAGCGAGCTAGCACAGATACGCAGTATTTT.

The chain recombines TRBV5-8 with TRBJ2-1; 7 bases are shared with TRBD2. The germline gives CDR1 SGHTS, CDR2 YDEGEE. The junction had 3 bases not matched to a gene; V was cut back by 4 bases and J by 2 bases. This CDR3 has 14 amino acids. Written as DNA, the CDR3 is TGTGCCAGCAGCCGCCGGGGGGCCTACAATGAGCAGTTCTTC. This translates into CASSRRGAYNEQFF.

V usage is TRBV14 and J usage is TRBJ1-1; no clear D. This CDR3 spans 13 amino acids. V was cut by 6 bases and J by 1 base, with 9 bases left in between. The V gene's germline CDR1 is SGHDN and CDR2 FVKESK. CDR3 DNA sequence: TGTGCCAGCAGTCTGCAACGGAACACTGAAGCTTTCTTT. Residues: CASSLQRNTEAFF.

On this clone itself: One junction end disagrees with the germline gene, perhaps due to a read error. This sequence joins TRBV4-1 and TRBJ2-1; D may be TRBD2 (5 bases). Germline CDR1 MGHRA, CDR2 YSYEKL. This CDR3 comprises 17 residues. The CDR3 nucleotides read TGCGCCAGCAGCCAATCAGGATTGGTTAGGGCTCTGGAAGGACTGCTCTTC. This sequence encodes CASSQSGLVRALEGLLF.

DNA for the CDR3: TGCGCCAGCAGCCAAGTTCCCAGGGGCCTGAGCACCGGGGAGCTGTTTTTT. It specifies CASSQVPRGLSTGELFF. J is TRBJ2-2 and V is TRBV4-1; a possible D gene is TRBD1 (6 bases). Germline CDR1 and CDR2: MGHRA and YSYEKL. V lost 1 base to trimming and J lost 4 bases, with 16 bases between them. The CDR3 is made up of 17 amino acids.

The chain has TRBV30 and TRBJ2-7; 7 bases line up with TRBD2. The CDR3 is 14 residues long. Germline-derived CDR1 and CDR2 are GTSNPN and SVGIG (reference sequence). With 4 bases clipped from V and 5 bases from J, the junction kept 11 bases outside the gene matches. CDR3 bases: TGTGCCTGGATGGCGGGAGTCGCAGCCAACGAGCAGTACTTC. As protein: CAWMAGVAANEQYF.

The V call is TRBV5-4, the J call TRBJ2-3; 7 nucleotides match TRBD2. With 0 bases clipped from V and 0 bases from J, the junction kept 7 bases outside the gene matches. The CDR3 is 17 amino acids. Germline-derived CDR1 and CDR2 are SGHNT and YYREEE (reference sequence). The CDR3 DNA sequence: TGTGCCAGCAGCTTGGTAGGTCTAGCGGTCAGCACAGATACGCAGTATTTT. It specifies CASSLVGLAVSTDTQYF.

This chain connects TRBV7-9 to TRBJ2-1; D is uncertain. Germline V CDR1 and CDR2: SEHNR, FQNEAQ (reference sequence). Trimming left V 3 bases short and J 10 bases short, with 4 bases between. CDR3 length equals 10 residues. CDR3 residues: CASSFNEQFF. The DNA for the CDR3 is TGTGCCAGCAGCTTCAACGAGCAGTTCTTC.

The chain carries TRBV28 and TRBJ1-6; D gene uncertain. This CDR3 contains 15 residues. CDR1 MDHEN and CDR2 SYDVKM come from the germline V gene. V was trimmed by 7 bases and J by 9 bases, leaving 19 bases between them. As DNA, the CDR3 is TGTGCCAGCACCACGAGGCGGGGTTCTGCTTCACCCCTCCACTTT. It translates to CASTTRRGSASPLHF.